This T cell receptor beta chain came from a study of cytotoxic CD8 clonotypes in ibrutinib-treated CLL. At the level of the study: Response sampling came at median 12 months of treatment, ranging roughly 6 to 36 months. An average of around 250,000 productive templates and 80,000 to 100,000 productive rearrangements was obtained per sample. Findings and limits, study-wide: Public clonotypes were seen rarely and were contracted or stable on treatment.

Turning to this clone: Antigen: not known.

Germline CDR1 reads SGHTA; CDR2 reads FQGTGA. The CDR3 has 12 residues. Deletions cut 5 bases from V and 7 bases from J, with 12 bases between. Target depth was 1 in 200,000 to 1 in 1 million T cells, about 10x per clonotype. Sequenced by immunoSEQ multiplex PCR; TCRdb stores in-frame clones only, minus some. The sample yields about 130,000 clones, 76% seen once. The sample in question was PBMCs, obtained after 24 months of ibrutinib treatment. The clonotype originates from a human donor with chronic lymphocytic leukemia. V usage is TRBV7-3 and J usage is TRBJ2-7; D ambiguous. CDR3 sequence (DNA): TGTGCCAGCAGCCTCCCTCTGGGTGAGCAGTACTTC. Its protein product is CASSLPLGEQYF.